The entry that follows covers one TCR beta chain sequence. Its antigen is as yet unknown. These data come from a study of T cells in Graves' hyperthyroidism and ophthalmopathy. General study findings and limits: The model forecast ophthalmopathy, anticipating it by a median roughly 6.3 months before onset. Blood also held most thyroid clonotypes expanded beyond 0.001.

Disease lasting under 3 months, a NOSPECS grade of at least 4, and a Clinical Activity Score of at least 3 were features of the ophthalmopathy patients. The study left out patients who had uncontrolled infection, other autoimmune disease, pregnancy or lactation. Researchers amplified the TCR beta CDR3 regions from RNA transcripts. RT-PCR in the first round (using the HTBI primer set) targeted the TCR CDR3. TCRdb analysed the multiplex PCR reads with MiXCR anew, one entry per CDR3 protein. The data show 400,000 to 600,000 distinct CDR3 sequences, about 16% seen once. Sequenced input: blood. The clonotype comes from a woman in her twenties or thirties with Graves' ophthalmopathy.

The CDR3 spells CASSPDSNQETQYF. In nucleotides, the CDR3 is TGTGCCAGCTCCCCCGACAGTAACCAAGAGACCCAGTACTTC. V usage is TRBV18 and J usage is TRBJ2-5; perhaps TRBD1 as D (5 bases). Trimming removed 6 bases from V and 0 bases from J, with 11 bases in between. CDR1 is KGHSH, CDR2 LQKENI, per germline. CDR3 length equals 14 residues.